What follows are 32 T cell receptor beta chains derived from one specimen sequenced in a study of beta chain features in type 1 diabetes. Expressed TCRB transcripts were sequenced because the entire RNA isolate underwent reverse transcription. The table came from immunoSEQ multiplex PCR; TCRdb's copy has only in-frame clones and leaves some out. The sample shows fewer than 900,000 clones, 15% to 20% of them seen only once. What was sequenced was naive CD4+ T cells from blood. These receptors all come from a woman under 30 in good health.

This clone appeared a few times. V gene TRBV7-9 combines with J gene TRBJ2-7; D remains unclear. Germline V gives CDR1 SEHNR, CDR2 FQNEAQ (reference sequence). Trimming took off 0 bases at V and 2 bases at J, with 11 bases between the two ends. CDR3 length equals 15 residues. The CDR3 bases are TGTGCCAGCAGCTTAGCGGAAGCTAGTACCTACGAGCAGTACTTC. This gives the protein CASSLAEASTYEQYF.

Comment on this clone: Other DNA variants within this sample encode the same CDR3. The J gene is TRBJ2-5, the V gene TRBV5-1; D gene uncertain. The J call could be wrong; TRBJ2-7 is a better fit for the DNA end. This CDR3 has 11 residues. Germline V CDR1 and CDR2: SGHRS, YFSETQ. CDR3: CASSSLYEQYF. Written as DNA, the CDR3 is TGCGCCAGCAGCTCTCTCTACGAGCAGTACTTC.

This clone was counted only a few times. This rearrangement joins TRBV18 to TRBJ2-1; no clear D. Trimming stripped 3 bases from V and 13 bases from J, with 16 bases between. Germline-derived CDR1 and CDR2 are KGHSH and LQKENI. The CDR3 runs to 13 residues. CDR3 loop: CASSPPTTSHQFF. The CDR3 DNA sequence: TGTGCCAGCTCACCGCCAACCACGAGCCATCAGTTCTTC.

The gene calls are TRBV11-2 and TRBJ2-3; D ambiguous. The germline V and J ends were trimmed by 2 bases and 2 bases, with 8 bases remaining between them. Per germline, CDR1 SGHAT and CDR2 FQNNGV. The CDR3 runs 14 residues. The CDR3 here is CASSLYKITDTQYF. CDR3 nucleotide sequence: TGTGCCAGCAGCTTATATAAGATCACAGATACGCAGTATTTT.

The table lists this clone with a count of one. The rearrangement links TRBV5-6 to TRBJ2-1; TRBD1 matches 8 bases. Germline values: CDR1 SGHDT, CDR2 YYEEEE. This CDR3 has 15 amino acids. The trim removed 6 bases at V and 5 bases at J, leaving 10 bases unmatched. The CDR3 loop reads CASTGQGAGHNEQFF. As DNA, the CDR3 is TGTGCCAGCACCGGGCAGGGGGCAGGCCACAATGAGCAGTTCTTC. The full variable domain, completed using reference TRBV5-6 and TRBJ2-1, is DAGVTQSPTHLIKTRGQQVTLRCSPKSGHDTVSWYQQALGQGPQFIFQYYEEEERQRGNFPDRFSGHQFPNYSSELNVNALLLGDSALYLCASTGQGAGHNEQFFGPGTRLTVL.

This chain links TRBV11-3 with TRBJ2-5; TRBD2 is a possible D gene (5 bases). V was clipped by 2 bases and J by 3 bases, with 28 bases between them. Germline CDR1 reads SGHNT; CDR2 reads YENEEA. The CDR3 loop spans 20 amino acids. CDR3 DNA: TGTGCCAGCAGCTTAATCTCCTCCCGGGGATCAGGTAGTGGTGAAGAGACCCAGTACTTC. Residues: CASSLISSRGSGSGEETQYF.

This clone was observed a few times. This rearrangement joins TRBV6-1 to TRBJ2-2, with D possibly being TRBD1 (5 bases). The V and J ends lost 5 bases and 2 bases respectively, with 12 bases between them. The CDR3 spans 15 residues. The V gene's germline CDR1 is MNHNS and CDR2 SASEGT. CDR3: CASSHGRVNTGELFF. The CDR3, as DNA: TGTGCCAGCAGTCACGGCAGGGTAAACACCGGGGAGCTGTTTTTT.

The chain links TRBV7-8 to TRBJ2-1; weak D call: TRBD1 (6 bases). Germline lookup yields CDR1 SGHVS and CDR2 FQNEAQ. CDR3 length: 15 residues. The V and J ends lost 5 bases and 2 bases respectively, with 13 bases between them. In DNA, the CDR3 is TGTGCCAGCAGCCTGAGGACAGCCGCCTACAATGAGCAGTTCTTC. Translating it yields CASSLRTAAYNEQFF.

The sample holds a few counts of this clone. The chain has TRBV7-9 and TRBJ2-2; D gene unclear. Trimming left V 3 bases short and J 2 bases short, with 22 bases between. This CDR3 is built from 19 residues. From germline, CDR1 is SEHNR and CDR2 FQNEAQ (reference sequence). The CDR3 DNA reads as TGTGCCAGCAGCTTCCATAATAACAGCGCCCACCCAAACACCGGGGAGCTGTTTTTT. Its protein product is CASSFHNNSAHPNTGELFF.

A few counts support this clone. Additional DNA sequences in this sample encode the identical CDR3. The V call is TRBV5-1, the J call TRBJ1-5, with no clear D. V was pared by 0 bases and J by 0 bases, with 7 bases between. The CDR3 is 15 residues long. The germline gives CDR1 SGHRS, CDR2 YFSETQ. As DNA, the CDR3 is TGCGCCAGCAGCTTGGACGGCGATAGCAATCAGCCCCAGCATTTT. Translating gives CASSLDGDSNQPQHF. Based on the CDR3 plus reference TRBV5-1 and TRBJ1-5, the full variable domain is KAGVTQTPRYLIKTRGQQVTLSCSPISGHRSVSWYQQTPGQGLQFLFEYFSETQRNKGNFPGRFSGRQFSNSRSEMNVSTLELGDSALYLCASSLDGDSNQPQHFGDGTRLSIL.

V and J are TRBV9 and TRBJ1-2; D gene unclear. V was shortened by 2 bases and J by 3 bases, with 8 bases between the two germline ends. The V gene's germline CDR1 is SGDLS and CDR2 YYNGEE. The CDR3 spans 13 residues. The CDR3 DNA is TGTGCCAGCAGCGTCAACCTTGACTATGGCTACACCTTC. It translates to CASSVNLDYGYTF.

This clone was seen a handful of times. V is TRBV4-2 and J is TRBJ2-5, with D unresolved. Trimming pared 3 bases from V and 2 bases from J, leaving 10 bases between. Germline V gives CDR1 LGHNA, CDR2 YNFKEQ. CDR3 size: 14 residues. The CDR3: CASSHWAQQETQYF. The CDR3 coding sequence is TGTGCCAGCAGCCACTGGGCCCAACAAGAGACCCAGTACTTC.

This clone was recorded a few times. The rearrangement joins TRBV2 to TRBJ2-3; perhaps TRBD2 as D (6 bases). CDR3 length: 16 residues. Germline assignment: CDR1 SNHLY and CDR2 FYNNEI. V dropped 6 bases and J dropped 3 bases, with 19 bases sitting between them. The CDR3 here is CASRSRGISRTDTQYF. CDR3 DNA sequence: TGTGCCAGCAGGAGCCGGGGGATAAGCAGAACAGATACGCAGTATTTT.

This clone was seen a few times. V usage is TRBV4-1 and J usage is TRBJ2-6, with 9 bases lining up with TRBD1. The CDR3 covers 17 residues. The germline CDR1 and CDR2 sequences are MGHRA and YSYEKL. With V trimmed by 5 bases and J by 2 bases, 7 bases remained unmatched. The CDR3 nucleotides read TGCGCCAGCAGCTTCGGGACAGGGCCTCCTGGGGCCAACGTCCTGACTTTC. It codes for CASSFGTGPPGANVLTF.

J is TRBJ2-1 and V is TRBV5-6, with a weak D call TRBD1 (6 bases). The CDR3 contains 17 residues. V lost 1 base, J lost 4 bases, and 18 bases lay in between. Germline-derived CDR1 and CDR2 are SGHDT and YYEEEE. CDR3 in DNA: TGTGCCAGCAGCTTGAGGGGGAGTAGTGGCGGATACAATGAGCAGTTCTTC. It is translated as CASSLRGSSGGYNEQFF.

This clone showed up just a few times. The CDR3 coding sequence is TGTGCCAGCCTTTCTTCAGCCTCCCAAGAGACCCAGTACTTC. Translated: CASLSSASQETQYF. V usage is TRBV28 and J usage is TRBJ2-5; no definite D call. V lost 8 bases and J lost 1, with 14 bases in between. CDR3 length: 14 residues. CDR1 and CDR2 from the germline V gene are MDHEN and SYDVKM.

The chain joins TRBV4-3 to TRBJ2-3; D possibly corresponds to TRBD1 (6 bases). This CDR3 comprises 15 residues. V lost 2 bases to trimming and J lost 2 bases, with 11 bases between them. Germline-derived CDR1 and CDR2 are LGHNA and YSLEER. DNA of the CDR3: TGCGCCAGCAGCCAAAGACAGGCGACCACAGATACGCAGTATTTT. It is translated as CASSQRQATTDTQYF.

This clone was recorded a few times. This chain's CDR3 is CASSPRLAITGELFF. The CDR3 region has the DNA TGTGCCAGCAGCCCGAGACTAGCTATCACCGGGGAGCTGTTTTTT. The chain is built from TRBV7-2 and TRBJ2-2; TRBD2 aligns across 7 bases. J was trimmed by 4 bases and V by 5 bases; bases with no gene match: 7. Germline CDR1 reads SGHTA; CDR2 reads FQGNSA. The CDR3 covers 15 residues.

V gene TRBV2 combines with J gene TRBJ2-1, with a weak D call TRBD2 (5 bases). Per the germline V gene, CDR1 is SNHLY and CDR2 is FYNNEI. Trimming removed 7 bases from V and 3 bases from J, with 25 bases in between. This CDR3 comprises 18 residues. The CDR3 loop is CASTERYRRTGGYNEQFF. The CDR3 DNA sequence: TGTGCCAGCACCGAACGCTATCGACGGACCGGAGGCTACAATGAGCAGTTCTTC. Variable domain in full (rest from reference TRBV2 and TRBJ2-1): EPEVTQTPSHQVTQMGQEVILRCVPISNHLYFYWYRQILGQKVEFLVSFYNNEISEKSEIFDDQFSVERPDGSNFTLKIRSTKLEDSAMYFCASTERYRRTGGYNEQFFGPGTRLTVL.

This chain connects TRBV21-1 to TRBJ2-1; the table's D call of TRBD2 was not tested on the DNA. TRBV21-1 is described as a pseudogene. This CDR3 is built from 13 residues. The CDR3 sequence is CASSVGTSAEQFF. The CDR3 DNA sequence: TGTGCCAGCAGCGTCGGGACTAGCGCTGAGCAGTTCTTC.

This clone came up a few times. DNA of the CDR3: TGTGCCAGCAGCTTATTGGGGGACCCCCTGGTGGACGGCTACACCTTC. Its protein product is CASSLLGDPLVDGYTF. J is TRBJ1-2 and V is TRBV11-2; D is perhaps TRBD1 (5 bases). Germline assignment: CDR1 SGHAT and CDR2 FQNNGV. This CDR3 region has 16 residues. V was trimmed by 2 bases and J by 8 bases, leaving 21 bases between them.

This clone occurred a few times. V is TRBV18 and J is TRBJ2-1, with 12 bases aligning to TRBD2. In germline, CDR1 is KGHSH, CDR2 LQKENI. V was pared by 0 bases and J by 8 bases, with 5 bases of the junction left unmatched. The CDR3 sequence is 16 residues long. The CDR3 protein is CASSPPTSGSFYEQFF. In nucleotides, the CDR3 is TGTGCCAGCTCACCACCGACTAGCGGGAGCTTCTATGAGCAGTTCTTC.

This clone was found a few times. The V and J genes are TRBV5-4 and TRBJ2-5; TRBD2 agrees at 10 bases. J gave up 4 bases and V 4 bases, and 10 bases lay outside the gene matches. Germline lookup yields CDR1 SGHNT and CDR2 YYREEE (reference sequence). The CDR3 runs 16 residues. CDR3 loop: CASSQSGLARGETQYF. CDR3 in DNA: TGTGCCAGCAGCCAATCGGGACTAGCGAGAGGAGAGACCCAGTACTTC. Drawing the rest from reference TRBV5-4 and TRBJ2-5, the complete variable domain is ETGVTQSPTHLIKTRGQQVTLRCSSQSGHNTVSWYQQALGQGPQFIFQYYREEENGRGNFPPRFSGLQFPNYSSELNVNALELDDSALYLCASSQSGLARGETQYFGPGTRLLVL.

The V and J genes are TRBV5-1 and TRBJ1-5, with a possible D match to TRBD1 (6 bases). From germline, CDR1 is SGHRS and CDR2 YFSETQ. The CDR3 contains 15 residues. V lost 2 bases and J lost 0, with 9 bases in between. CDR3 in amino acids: CASSFSGDSNQPQHF. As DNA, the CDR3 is TGCGCCAGCAGCTTCTCAGGGGATAGCAATCAGCCCCAGCATTTT.

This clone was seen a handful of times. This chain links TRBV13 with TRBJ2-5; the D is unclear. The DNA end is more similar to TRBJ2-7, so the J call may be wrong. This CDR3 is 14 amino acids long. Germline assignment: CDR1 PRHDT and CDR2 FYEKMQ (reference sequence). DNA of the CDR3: TGTGCCAGCAGCTTTCGGATGTTCGGCTACGAGCAGTACTTC. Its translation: CASSFRMFGYEQYF.

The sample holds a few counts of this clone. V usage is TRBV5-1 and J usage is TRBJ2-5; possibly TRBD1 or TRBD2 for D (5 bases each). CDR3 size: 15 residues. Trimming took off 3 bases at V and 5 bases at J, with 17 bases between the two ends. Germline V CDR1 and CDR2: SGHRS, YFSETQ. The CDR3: CASSSAGTSRETQYF. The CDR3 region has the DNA TGCGCCAGCAGCTCGGCCGGGACGAGCAGGGAGACCCAGTACTTC.

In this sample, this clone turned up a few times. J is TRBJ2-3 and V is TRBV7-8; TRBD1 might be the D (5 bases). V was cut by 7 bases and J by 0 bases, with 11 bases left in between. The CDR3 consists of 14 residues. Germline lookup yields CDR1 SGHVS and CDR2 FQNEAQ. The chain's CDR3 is CASTWGPSTDTQYF. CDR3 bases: TGTGCCAGCACCTGGGGCCCGAGCACAGATACGCAGTATTTT.

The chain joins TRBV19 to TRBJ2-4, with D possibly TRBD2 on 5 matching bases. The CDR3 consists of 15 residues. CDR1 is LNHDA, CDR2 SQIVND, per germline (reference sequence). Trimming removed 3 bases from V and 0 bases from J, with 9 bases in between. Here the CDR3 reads CASSIEGLAKNIQYF. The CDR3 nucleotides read TGTGCCAGTAGTATTGAGGGTCTAGCCAAAAACATTCAGTACTTC.

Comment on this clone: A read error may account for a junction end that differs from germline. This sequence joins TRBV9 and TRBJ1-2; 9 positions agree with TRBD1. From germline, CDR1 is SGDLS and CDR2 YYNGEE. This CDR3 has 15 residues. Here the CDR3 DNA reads TGTGCCAACAGCCCTACAGGGGGCGCTAACTATGGCTACACCTTC. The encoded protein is CANSPTGGANYGYTF.

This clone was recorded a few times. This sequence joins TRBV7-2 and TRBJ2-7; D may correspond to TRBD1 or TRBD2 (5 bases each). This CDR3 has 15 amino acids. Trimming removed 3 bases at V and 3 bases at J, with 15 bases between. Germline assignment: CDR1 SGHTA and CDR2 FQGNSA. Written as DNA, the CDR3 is TGTGCCAGCAGCTTTGGGGACGGTCCTGGCTACGAGCAGTACTTC. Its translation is CASSFGDGPGYEQYF.

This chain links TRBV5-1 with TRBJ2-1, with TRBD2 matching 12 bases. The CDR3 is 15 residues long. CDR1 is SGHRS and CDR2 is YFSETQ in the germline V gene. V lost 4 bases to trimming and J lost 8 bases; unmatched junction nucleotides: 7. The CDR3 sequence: CASSVGLAGFDEQFF. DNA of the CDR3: TGCGCCAGCAGCGTAGGACTAGCGGGATTCGATGAGCAGTTCTTC.

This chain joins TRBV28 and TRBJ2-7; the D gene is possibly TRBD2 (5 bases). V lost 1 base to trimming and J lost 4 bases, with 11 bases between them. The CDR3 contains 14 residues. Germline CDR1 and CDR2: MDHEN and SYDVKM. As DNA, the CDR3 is TGTGCCAGCAGTTTATATCTGAGCGGTTACGAGCAGTACTTC. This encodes CASSLYLSGYEQYF.